The 9 T cell receptor beta chains listed next were all sequenced from one sample in a study of blood T cell repertoires in COVID-19. Libraries were prepared by immunoSEQ multiplex PCR; TCRdb keeps only in-frame clonotypes and omits some of them. The sample contains 220,000 or so clones, around 83% of which appear only once. Sequencing was performed on peripheral blood. The receptors were sampled from a woman between 45 and 65 years old with COVID-19, enrolled during active disease.

The chain links TRBV18 to TRBJ2-1, with D possibly TRBD1 on 6 matching bases. The CDR3 length is 13 residues. Germline V CDR1 and CDR2: KGHSH, LQKENI. Trimming took 10 bases from V and 0 from J, leaving 10 bases between them. CDR3 loop: CATQDSSYNEQFF. CDR3 DNA: TGTGCCACCCAGGACAGCTCCTACAATGAGCAGTTCTTC.

V is TRBV6-5 and J is TRBJ2-7; 15 bases are shared with TRBD2. V shed 11 bases, J shed 0 bases, and the junction held 5 bases outside the gene matches. The CDR3 has 15 residues. The germline gives CDR1 MNHEY, CDR2 SVGAGI. As DNA, the CDR3 is TGTGCCTCGAAGGGACTAGCGGGGGGCTCCTACGAGCAGTACTTC. Its protein product is CASKGLAGGSYEQYF.

The V and J genes are TRBV19 and TRBJ2-2, with a possible D match to TRBD1 (6 bases). Germline-derived CDR1 and CDR2 are LNHDA and SQIVND (reference sequence). V was cut by 8 bases and J by 6 bases, with 19 bases left in between. The CDR3 covers 15 residues. The CDR3: CASCSGRGYAGELFF. The CDR3 nucleotides read TGTGCCAGTTGTTCGGGCAGGGGTTATGCCGGGGAGCTGTTTTTT.

This chain links TRBV28 with TRBJ2-2, with TRBD2 matching over 10 bases. J lost 5 bases, V lost 3 bases, and 9 bases had no gene match. CDR1 is MDHEN, CDR2 SYDVKM, per germline. This CDR3 spans 17 amino acids. The DNA of the CDR3 is TGTGCCAGCAGTTTGTCTGGTAGCGGGGGGAGGACCGGGGAGCTGTTTTTT. Protein: CASSLSGSGGRTGELFF. The full variable domain, completed using reference TRBV28 and TRBJ2-2, is DVKVTQSSRYLVKRTGEKVFLECVQDMDHENMFWYRQDPGLGLRLIYFSYDVKMKEKGDIPEGYSVSREKKERFSLILESASTNQTSMYLCASSLSGSGGRTGELFFGEGSRLTVL.

V gene TRBV21-1 combines with J gene TRBJ2-1; TRBD1, the table's D call, was not compared with the DNA. TRBV21-1 is a pseudogene. CDR3 size: 18 residues. CDR3 region: CASRAVVRTVTPYNEQFF. DNA of the CDR3: TGTGCCAGCCGAGCGGTGGTTAGGACAGTCACGCCGTACAATGAGCAGTTCTTC.

This chain joins TRBV7-9 and TRBJ2-3, with no clear D. Germline CDR1 SEHNR, CDR2 FQNEAQ (reference sequence). This CDR3 is built from 14 residues. V lost 5 bases, J lost 0 bases, and 9 bases lay in between. The CDR3 spells CASSVVSSTDTQYF. DNA for the CDR3: TGTGCCAGCAGCGTAGTGTCTAGCACAGATACGCAGTATTTT.

For this clone: The same CDR3 can be traced to other DNA sequences in this sample. The V gene is TRBV3-1 (or the pseudogene TRBV3-2), the J gene TRBJ2-5; D perhaps matches TRBD2 (6 bases). V was trimmed by 4 bases and J by 5 bases, leaving 8 bases between them. Germline CDR1 reads LGHDT; CDR2 reads YNNKEL (reference sequence). This CDR3 has 12 amino acids. The CDR3 DNA reads TGTGCCAGCAGCCCCCGGGGGGAGACCCAGTACTTC. Its protein is CASSPRGETQYF.

The count of this clone is one. The rearrangement uses TRBV3-1 (or the pseudogene TRBV3-2) and TRBJ2-1; the D gene is possibly TRBD2 (6 bases). CDR1 is LGHDT and CDR2 is YNNKEL in the germline V gene (reference sequence). This CDR3 has 14 amino acids. Trimming left V 4 bases short and J 2 bases short, with 9 bases between. The CDR3 region has the DNA TGTGCCAGCAGCCCGGGACTCCCCTACAATGAGCAGTTCTTC. It specifies CASSPGLPYNEQFF.

The rearrangement uses TRBV10-1 and TRBJ1-6, with D hard to call. Germline V lookup: CDR1 WNHNN, CDR2 SYGVQD (reference sequence). V gave up 2 bases and J gave up 10 bases, with 9 bases separating them. This CDR3 region has 13 residues. The CDR3: CASSEVNSSPLHF. DNA for the CDR3: TGCGCCAGCAGTGAGGTTAATTCCTCACCCCTCCACTTT.